One and the same sample provided the 28 T cell receptor beta chains below, sequenced in a study of PD-1 blockade in classical Hodgkin lymphoma. Time point reported: cycle 4 day 1 (C4D1), after six to seven weeks of nivolumab. Every patient had relapsed following autologous stem cell transplantation, and cohorts differed in brentuximab vedotin exposure. Clones were read by immunoSEQ multiplex PCR, and TCRdb kept only the in-frame ones, dropping some. The sample lists approximately 84,000 clones; 83% were seen once. The specimen was peripheral blood mononuclear cells (PBMCs), collected before the fourth cycle of nivolumab. These receptor sequences come from a human donor with classical Hodgkin lymphoma.

This rearrangement joins TRBV5-1 to TRBJ2-7; 12 bases fit TRBD2. Germline CDR1 and CDR2: SGHRS and YFSETQ. V lost 4 bases, J lost 6 bases, and 11 bases stayed unmatched. The CDR3 has 16 amino acids. CDR3 sequence (DNA): TGCGCCAGCAGCACCCGGACTAGCGGGATGGGTCTCGAGCAGTACTTC. Amino acid sequence: CASSTRTSGMGLEQYF.

About this clone: Other DNA sequences in the sample encode the same CDR3. This chain links TRBV10-3 with TRBJ2-3; no clear D gene. Germline values: CDR1 ENHRY, CDR2 SYGVKD. The CDR3 spans 11 residues. V lost 1 base and J lost 5, with 1 base in between. The CDR3 loop reads CAISELDTQYF. The CDR3 DNA sequence: TGTGCCATCAGTGAGTTAGATACGCAGTATTTT.

The chain joins TRBV10-3 to TRBJ2-1; 7 bases agree with TRBD1. CDR1 and CDR2 (germline): ENHRY, SYGVKD. V was clipped by 7 bases and J by 8 bases; unmatched bases: 11. The CDR3 contains 14 residues. The CDR3 loop is CAIKGTEGFHEQFF. In nucleotides, the CDR3 is TGTGCCATCAAAGGGACAGAGGGTTTCCATGAGCAGTTCTTC.

The rearrangement links TRBV19 to TRBJ2-2; no firm D call. Germline V gene sequence: CDR1 LNHDA, CDR2 SQIVND (reference sequence). This CDR3 has 13 residues. The V end was cut by 2 bases, the J end by 8 bases, with 9 bases between. The CDR3 loop reads CASSISPRGELFF. The CDR3 nucleotides read TGTGCCAGTAGTATATCGCCCCGTGGGGAGCTGTTTTTT. Drawing the rest from reference TRBV19 and TRBJ2-2, the complete variable domain is DGGITQSPKYLFRKEGQNVTLSCEQNLNHDAMYWYRQDPGQGLRLIYYSQIVNDFQKGDIAEGYSVSREKKESFPLTVTSAQKNPTAFYLCASSISPRGELFFGEGSRLTVL.

This clone was observed a handful of times. The rearrangement links TRBV10-3 to TRBJ2-1; 9 bases agree with TRBD1. V was pared by 6 bases and J by 7 bases, with 7 bases of the junction left unmatched. The CDR3 sequence is 14 residues long. Germline-derived CDR1 and CDR2 are ENHRY and SYGVKD. The CDR3 is CAIRDRDRANEQFF. CDR3 coding DNA: TGTGCCATCAGGGACCGGGACAGGGCTAATGAGCAGTTCTTC.

The V and J genes are TRBV28 and TRBJ1-2, with TRBD1 as a possible D gene (6 bases). This CDR3 comprises 14 residues. Germline V lookup: CDR1 MDHEN, CDR2 SYDVKM. V was trimmed by 6 bases and J by 1 base, leaving 12 bases between them. This chain's CDR3 is CASRRGQLNYGYTF. CDR3 nucleotide sequence: TGTGCCAGCAGGCGGGGGCAGCTTAACTATGGCTACACCTTC.

V and J are TRBV6-6 and TRBJ1-1; weak D call: TRBD1 (5 bases). Trimming removed 5 bases from V and 7 bases from J, with 11 bases in between. CDR3 length: 12 amino acids. Germline CDR1 reads MNHNY; CDR2 reads SVGAGI (reference sequence). CDR3 nucleotides: TGTGCCAGCAGTAGCTGGGACGGTGAAGCTTTCTTT. Its translation is CASSSWDGEAFF.

The chain has TRBV11-2 and TRBJ1-1; D might be TRBD1 (5 bases). Germline V CDR1 and CDR2: SGHAT, FQNNGV. Trimming shortened V by 3 bases and J by 3 bases, and 14 bases separated the two germline ends. This CDR3 is 15 amino acids long. CDR3: CASSLRGAGYTEAFF. The CDR3 coding sequence is TGTGCCAGCAGCTTGAGAGGGGCGGGCTACACTGAAGCTTTCTTT.

The chain combines TRBV27 with TRBJ2-1, with 9 bases that match TRBD1. With 2 bases clipped from V and 5 bases from J, the junction kept 7 bases outside the gene matches. Germline V gene data show CDR1 as MNHEY and CDR2 as SMNVEV (reference sequence). The CDR3 is 16 residues long. This CDR3 reads CASSLVSGQGHNEQFF. DNA for the CDR3: TGTGCCAGCAGTTTAGTTTCGGGACAGGGCCACAATGAGCAGTTCTTC.

The chain combines TRBV29-1 with TRBJ2-5; D might be TRBD2 (5 bases). Germline V gene data show CDR1 as SQVTM and CDR2 as ANQGSEA. The CDR3 runs 12 residues. The germline V and J ends were trimmed by 8 bases and 5 bases, with 15 bases remaining between them. In DNA, the CDR3 is TGCAGCCTCTCCTCGCCGGGGGAGACCCAGTACTTC. Its translation is CSLSSPGETQYF.

The rearrangement links TRBV9 to TRBJ2-1; TRBD2 aligns across 11 bases. Germline assignment: CDR1 SGDLS and CDR2 YYNGEE. CDR3 length: 16 amino acids. Germline trimming cut 2 bases from V and 3 bases from J; bases unmatched to any gene: 4. The CDR3, as DNA: TGTGCCAGCAGCGTCGCCGGGACTAGCGGCTACAATGAGCAGTTCTTC. Protein sequence: CASSVAGTSGYNEQFF. The whole variable domain, remainder taken from reference TRBV9 and TRBJ2-1, is DSGVTQTPKHLITATGQRVTLRCSPRSGDLSVYWYQQSLDQGLQFLIQYYNGEERAKGNILERFSAQQFPDLHSELNLSSLELGDSALYFCASSVAGTSGYNEQFFGPGTRLTVL.

The CDR3 reads CASRSGQGSNTEAFF. The CDR3, as DNA: TGTGCCAGCAGATCGGGACAGGGATCGAACACTGAAGCTTTCTTT. The J gene is TRBJ1-1, the V gene TRBV5-6, with 9 bases that match TRBD1. Germline V lookup: CDR1 SGHDT, CDR2 YYEEEE. V shed 5 bases, J shed 1 base, and the junction held 6 bases outside the gene matches. The CDR3 consists of 15 residues.

As to this clone: This sample also contains other DNA sequences that code for the same CDR3. The chain combines TRBV6-1 with TRBJ1-3; tentative D call: TRBD1 (5 bases). The CDR3 has 17 residues. CDR1 is MNHNS and CDR2 is SASEGT in the germline V gene. V was shortened by 1 base and J by 0 bases, with 13 bases between the two germline ends. In DNA, the CDR3 is TGTGCCAGCAGTGAAGTATCGGGGACCCTCTCTGGAAACACCATATATTTT. It specifies CASSEVSGTLSGNTIYF.

V is TRBV28 and J is TRBJ1-5; D possibly corresponds to TRBD1 (5 bases). The CDR3 has 15 amino acids. In germline, CDR1 is MDHEN, CDR2 SYDVKM. The V end was cut by 2 bases, the J end by 2 bases, with 10 bases between. CDR3 sequence (DNA): TGTGCCAGCAGTTTAAACGGGGGGGGCAATCAGCCCCAGCATTTT. It yields the protein CASSLNGGGNQPQHF.

In its sample, this clone was seen once. This chain uses TRBV6-1 with TRBJ1-4, with no clear D. CDR1 and CDR2 (germline): MNHNS, SASEGT. The CDR3 has 13 residues. V was clipped by 3 bases and J by 7 bases, with 9 bases between them. Written as DNA, the CDR3 is TGTGCCAGCAGTGAGTGGGAGACTGAAAAACTGTTTTTT. This sequence encodes CASSEWETEKLFF.

The J gene is TRBJ2-7, the V gene TRBV9, with 8 bases that match TRBD2. Unmatched junction bases numbered 9, after V lost 4 bases and J lost 3 bases. The CDR3 runs 15 residues. Germline V gene sequence: CDR1 SGDLS, CDR2 YYNGEE. The CDR3 DNA reads TGTGCCAGCAGCCCGCAACTAGCGGCCTACTACGAGCAGTACTTC. This encodes CASSPQLAAYYEQYF.

The V gene is TRBV7-2, the J gene TRBJ2-7; TRBD1 matches at 9 bases. V shed 5 bases and J 3 bases; nucleotides not matched to a gene: 8. The CDR3 runs 15 residues. The germline CDR1 and CDR2 sequences are SGHTA and FQGNSA. CDR3 sequence (DNA): TGTGCCAGCAGCACCGCGCCGGGACAGGGCTACGAGCAGTACTTC. Its translation is CASSTAPGQGYEQYF.

V usage is TRBV19 and J usage is TRBJ2-1; 10 positions match TRBD2. The CDR3 totals 14 residues. Germline CDR1 reads LNHDA; CDR2 reads SQIVND (reference sequence). The junction had 3 bases not matched to a gene; V was cut back by 3 bases and J by 7 bases. CDR3 amino acids: CASSIGTSVNEQFF. CDR3 in DNA: TGTGCCAGTAGTATCGGGACTAGCGTTAATGAGCAGTTCTTC.

This chain links TRBV29-1 with TRBJ2-5, with D unclear. The CDR3 spans 13 residues. V lost 8 bases to trimming and J lost 0 bases, with 13 bases between them. Germline V gene lookup returns CDR1 SQVTM and CDR2 ANQGSEA. Here the CDR3 reads CSTRWLNQETQYF. The CDR3 DNA reads as TGCAGCACCAGGTGGCTAAACCAAGAGACCCAGTACTTC.

This clone has a single count. The rearrangement links TRBV18 to TRBJ1-3; D ambiguous. V lost 3 bases to trimming and J lost 4 bases, with 4 bases between them. The CDR3 is made up of 12 amino acids. Per germline, CDR1 KGHSH and CDR2 LQKENI. The CDR3 DNA sequence: TGTGCCAGCTCACCGGACGGAAACACCATATATTTT. Its translation is CASSPDGNTIYF.

The rearrangement links TRBV27 to TRBJ2-1; D is unresolved. Looked up from germline, CDR1 is MNHEY and CDR2 is SMNVEV (reference sequence). The CDR3 spans 12 residues. Deletions cut 5 bases from V and 10 bases from J, with 12 bases between. DNA of the CDR3: TGTGCCAGCAGTCCCACTCCCCCCGAGCAGTTCTTC. Protein product: CASSPTPPEQFF.

The CDR3 loop is CASRLGGAAFF. DNA for the CDR3: TGTGCCAGCAGACTAGGGGGTGCGGCTTTCTTT. The rearrangement joins TRBV6-1 to TRBJ1-1; tentatively, D is TRBD1 (6 bases). The germline gives CDR1 MNHNS, CDR2 SASEGT. Trimming took 6 bases from V and 11 from J, leaving 13 bases between them. The CDR3 sequence is 11 residues long.

A single count supports this clone. The CDR3 region is CAISYEGTHSYEQYF. For the CDR3, the DNA is TGTGCCATCAGTTATGAGGGCACACATTCCTACGAGCAGTACTTC. The chain uses TRBV10-3 and TRBJ2-7; tentatively, D is TRBD2 (5 bases). In germline, CDR1 is ENHRY, CDR2 SYGVKD. The CDR3 covers 15 residues. The V end lost 5 bases, the J end lost 1 base, and 15 bases lay between the germline ends.

The chain has TRBV7-9 and TRBJ2-1; 12 bases fit TRBD2. V gave up 0 bases and J gave up 9 bases; unmatched junction bases: 3. This CDR3 region has 15 residues. From germline, CDR1 is SEHNR and CDR2 FQNEAQ (reference sequence). The CDR3 nucleotides are TGTGCCAGCAGCTTAGCCGGACTAGCGGGATCTGAGCAGTTCTTC. This translates into CASSLAGLAGSEQFF.

V usage is TRBV10-3 and J usage is TRBJ1-5, with D unclear. The CDR3 runs 13 residues. Germline V CDR1 and CDR2: ENHRY, SYGVKD. V gave up 7 bases and J gave up 0 bases, with 7 bases separating them. CDR3 nucleotides: TGTGCCATCACGAGGGATAGCAATCAGCCCCAGCATTTT. Amino acids: CAITRDSNQPQHF.

The chain carries TRBV19 and TRBJ2-2; D could derive from TRBD1 or TRBD2 (5 bases each). Trimming took off 4 bases at V and 0 bases at J, with 9 bases between the two ends. The CDR3 covers 15 residues. Germline lookup yields CDR1 LNHDA and CDR2 SQIVND (reference sequence). The CDR3 DNA reads TGTGCCAGTAGTACCTGGGGACCGAACACCGGGGAGCTGTTTTTT. This gives the protein CASSTWGPNTGELFF. The full variable domain, in which reference TRBV19 and TRBJ2-2 provide the parts outside the CDR3, is DGGITQSPKYLFRKEGQNVTLSCEQNLNHDAMYWYRQDPGQGLRLIYYSQIVNDFQKGDIAEGYSVSREKKESFPLTVTSAQKNPTAFYLCASSTWGPNTGELFFGEGSRLTVL.

The chain combines TRBV28 with TRBJ1-5; D is uncertain. Germline V gives CDR1 MDHEN, CDR2 SYDVKM. The CDR3 loop spans 14 amino acids. V lost 10 bases, J lost 3 bases, and 16 bases lay in between. For the CDR3, the DNA is TGTGCCACCACTCTGGACGGGAACAATCAGCCCCAGCATTTT. Residues: CATTLDGNNQPQHF. Complete variable domain (other parts from reference TRBV28 and TRBJ1-5): DVKVTQSSRYLVKRTGEKVFLECVQDMDHENMFWYRQDPGLGLRLIYFSYDVKMKEKGDIPEGYSVSREKKERFSLILESASTNQTSMYLCATTLDGNNQPQHFGDGTRLSIL.

The J gene is TRBJ2-3, the V gene TRBV11-2; 14 positions match TRBD2. The J segment lost 5 bases and the V segment lost 2 bases, leaving 9 bases of the junction unmatched. This CDR3 has 18 amino acids. Germline CDR1 SGHAT, CDR2 FQNNGV. CDR3 sequence reads: CASSLPPGLAGVEDTQYF. For the CDR3, the DNA is TGTGCCAGCAGCTTACCACCGGGACTAGCGGGAGTAGAAGATACGCAGTATTTT. The entire variable domain, with the rest obtained from reference TRBV11-2 and TRBJ2-3, is as follows: EAGVAQSPRYKIIEKRQSVAFWCNPISGHATLYWYQQILGQGPKLLIQFQNNGVVDDSQLPKDRFSAERLKGVDSTLKIQPAKLEDSAVYLCASSLPPGLAGVEDTQYFGPGTRLTVL.